The 22 T cell receptor beta chains below come from one sample, sequenced in a study of blood T cell repertoires in COVID-19. Sequenced by immunoSEQ multiplex PCR; TCRdb stores in-frame clones only, minus some. The sample consists of around 97,000 clones, approximately 87% of them appearing once. What was sequenced was peripheral blood. The receptor source for this set is a human donor in a cohort sampled during active COVID-19.

The chain uses TRBV5-6 and TRBJ2-1; maybe TRBD1 (5 bases). The CDR3 is 15 residues long. Trimming took 2 bases from V and 7 from J, leaving 16 bases between them. Germline CDR1 SGHDT, CDR2 YYEEEE. The CDR3 DNA reads TGTGCCAGCAGCTTCGTTTCCCAGGGTAGGAATGAGCAGTTCTTC. Amino acid sequence: CASSFVSQGRNEQFF.

This chain connects TRBV5-1 to TRBJ2-7, with D uncertain. The CDR3 loop spans 13 amino acids. Germline-derived CDR1 and CDR2 are SGHRS and YFSETQ. Between the trimmed V and J ends, which lost 0 bases and 3 bases, there was a span of 7 bases. This CDR3 reads CASSLADNYEQYF. CDR3 bases: TGCGCCAGCAGCTTGGCCGACAACTACGAGCAGTACTTC.

The gene calls are TRBV27 and TRBJ1-1; a weak D match, TRBD1 (6 bases). Per the germline V gene, CDR1 is MNHEY and CDR2 is SMNVEV (reference sequence). V was cut by 3 bases and J by 6 bases, with 14 bases left in between. CDR3 length equals 14 residues. Here the CDR3 reads CASSFRQGFPEAFF. CDR3 DNA sequence: TGTGCCAGCAGTTTTCGGCAGGGGTTCCCTGAAGCTTTCTTT.

A few counts support this clone. The chain uses TRBV28 and TRBJ2-5; TRBD1 agrees at 10 bases. Germline assignment: CDR1 MDHEN and CDR2 SYDVKM. CDR3 length: 16 residues. V shed 4 bases, J shed 2 bases, and the junction held 7 bases outside the gene matches. Here the CDR3 reads CASSYILGQGQETQYF. CDR3 DNA sequence: TGTGCCAGCAGTTACATACTGGGACAGGGGCAAGAGACCCAGTACTTC.

This rearrangement joins TRBV18 to TRBJ1-2; 9 bases line up with TRBD1. The CDR3 has 15 amino acids. CDR1 and CDR2 from the germline V gene are KGHSH and LQKENI. Trimming took 6 bases from V and 3 from J; bases not matched to a gene: 8. The DNA of the CDR3 is TGTGCCAGCTCGCCGGGACAGGGATCCGACTATGGCTACACCTTC. Residues: CASSPGQGSDYGYTF.

This chain joins TRBV27 and TRBJ2-3; TRBD2 agrees at 11 bases. Germline V gene lookup returns CDR1 MNHEY and CDR2 SMNVEV (reference sequence). The CDR3 consists of 15 residues. The V and J ends lost 3 bases and 9 bases, in that order; junction bases with no gene match: 8. CDR3 coding DNA: TGTGCCAGCAGTTTTCTTCTAGCGGGAGGTGGCACGCAGTATTTT. The encoded protein is CASSFLLAGGGTQYF.

This clone was detected a few times. The V gene is TRBV4-1, the J gene TRBJ1-2; 7 bases are shared with TRBD1. The CDR3 spans 16 residues. CDR1 is MGHRA and CDR2 is YSYEKL in the germline V gene. V shed 3 bases and J 5 bases; nucleotides not matched to a gene: 12. The CDR3: CASSHKTQTGNYGYTF. The CDR3 DNA reads TGCGCCAGCAGCCACAAGACCCAGACAGGGAATTATGGCTACACCTTC.

The V and J genes are TRBV29-1 and TRBJ2-1, with TRBD2 as a possible D gene (5 bases). The germline gives CDR1 SQVTM, CDR2 ANQGSEA. The CDR3 totals 13 residues. V lost 4 bases to trimming and J lost 5 bases, with 12 bases between them. Here the CDR3 reads CSVGALRDNEQFF. CDR3 nucleotide sequence: TGCAGCGTTGGGGCCTTGAGGGACAATGAGCAGTTCTTC.

The chain joins TRBV7-3 to TRBJ2-2, with TRBD1 matching over 7 bases. V lost 5 bases to trimming and J lost 8 bases; unmatched junction nucleotides: 8. This CDR3 has 14 amino acids. CDR1 is SGHTA and CDR2 is FQGTGA in the germline V gene. The CDR3 is CASSKGDRIGELFF. The CDR3 coding sequence is TGTGCCAGCAGCAAGGGGGACAGAATAGGGGAGCTGTTTTTT.

The gene calls are TRBV9 and TRBJ2-3; 14 bases fit TRBD2. The V gene's germline CDR1 is SGDLS and CDR2 YYNGEE. The CDR3 consists of 16 residues. Unmatched junction bases numbered 4, after V lost 2 bases and J lost 5 bases. The CDR3 bases are TGTGCCAGCAGCGTGACTAGCGGGGGGGCTGTAGATACGCAGTATTTT. Amino acid sequence: CASSVTSGGAVDTQYF.

The rearrangement joins TRBV7-9 to TRBJ2-2; tentatively, D is TRBD2 (5 bases). The CDR3 consists of 14 residues. Trimming took 8 bases from V and 1 from J, leaving 11 bases between them. In germline, CDR1 is SEHNR, CDR2 FQNEAQ (reference sequence). CDR3 in DNA: TGTGCCAGCTCTCGGGATCAGAACACCGGGGAGCTGTTTTTT. Translation gives CASSRDQNTGELFF. Combining the CDR3 with reference TRBV7-9 and TRBJ2-2 gives the whole variable domain DTGVSQNPRHKITKRGQNVTFRCDPISEHNRLYWYRQTLGQGPEFLTYFQNEAQLEKSRLLSDRFSAERPKGSFSTLEIQRTEQGDSAMYLCASSRDQNTGELFFGEGSRLTVL.

The rearrangement uses TRBV19 and TRBJ2-7; 12 bases are shared with TRBD1. This CDR3 contains 19 residues. The germline V gene has CDR1 LNHDA and CDR2 SQIVND (reference sequence). The trim removed 2 bases at V and 0 bases at J, leaving 11 bases unmatched. For the CDR3, the DNA is TGTGCCAGTAGTATAACCGGGACAGGGGGCTTGGTAAGCTCCTACGAGCAGTACTTC. Its protein is CASSITGTGGLVSSYEQYF.

The rearrangement links TRBV2 to TRBJ2-7; no firm D call. The germline V gene encodes CDR1 SNHLY and CDR2 FYNNEI. The germline V and J ends were trimmed by 6 bases and 0 bases, with 3 bases remaining between them. This CDR3 has 11 residues. CDR3 region: CASRSSYEQYF. CDR3 DNA: TGTGCCAGCAGGAGCTCCTACGAGCAGTACTTC.

This chain uses TRBV4-1 with TRBJ2-2; possible D gene TRBD2, 5 bases. This CDR3 has 16 residues. Trimming left V 1 base short and J 2 bases short, with 11 bases between. CDR1 is MGHRA and CDR2 is YSYEKL in the germline V gene. CDR3 sequence reads: CASSQASGINTGELFF. The CDR3 nucleotides read TGCGCCAGCAGCCAAGCGTCCGGGATCAACACCGGGGAGCTGTTTTTT.

The chain combines TRBV5-6 with TRBJ1-1; a possible D gene is TRBD1 (6 bases). CDR3 length equals 15 residues. Per the germline V gene, CDR1 is SGHDT and CDR2 is YYEEEE. V lost 0 bases to trimming and J lost 2 bases, with 11 bases between them. CDR3 sequence (DNA): TGTGCCAGCAGCTTGGGGCTAGGGGGAAACACTGAAGCTTTCTTT. Encoded protein: CASSLGLGGNTEAFF.

The genes are TRBV5-1 and TRBJ2-5; D is uncertain. CDR1 is SGHRS and CDR2 is YFSETQ in the germline V gene. Deletions cut 0 bases from V and 5 bases from J, with 8 bases between. This CDR3 has 13 amino acids. CDR3 in DNA: TGCGCCAGCAGCTTGGAAATACTGGAGACCCAGTACTTC. As protein: CASSLEILETQYF.

The genes are TRBV7-9 and TRBJ1-4; perhaps TRBD1 as D (5 bases). Germline assignment: CDR1 SEHNR and CDR2 FQNEAQ (reference sequence). The CDR3 contains 14 residues. V gave up 5 bases and J gave up 7 bases, with 14 bases separating them. CDR3 in DNA: TGTGCCAGCAGCCAGACAGCGAAAGGTGAAAAACTGTTTTTT. Protein product: CASSQTAKGEKLFF.

The chain recombines TRBV20-1 with TRBJ1-4; no firm D call. Trimming removed 3 bases at V and 3 bases at J, with 20 bases between. Germline CDR1 and CDR2: DFQATT and SNEGSKA (reference sequence). There are 17 residues in the CDR3. CDR3 loop: CSASEILGLKPNEKLFF. CDR3 nucleotides: TGCAGTGCTAGTGAAATTTTAGGACTAAAGCCTAATGAAAAACTGTTTTTT.

The chain employs TRBV19 and TRBJ2-3, with D uncertain. Germline values: CDR1 LNHDA, CDR2 SQIVND (reference sequence). This CDR3 region has 12 residues. Between the trimmed V and J ends, which lost 4 bases and 0 bases, there was a span of 2 bases. CDR3 in amino acids: CASSTSTDTQYF. The CDR3 DNA reads TGTGCCAGTAGTACTAGCACAGATACGCAGTATTTT.

The chain uses TRBV3-1 (or the pseudogene TRBV3-2) and TRBJ1-6, with D unresolved. Germline V lookup: CDR1 LGHDT, CDR2 YNNKEL (reference sequence). Trimming left V 0 bases short and J 3 bases short, with 9 bases between. This CDR3 region has 16 residues. The CDR3 loop is CASSQDKQYYNSPLHF. The DNA for the CDR3 is TGTGCCAGCAGCCAAGATAAACAGTACTATAATTCACCCCTCCACTTT.

The J gene is TRBJ1-1, the V gene TRBV30; 8 nucleotides agree with TRBD1. Germline lookup yields CDR1 GTSNPN and CDR2 SVGIG (reference sequence). Trimming cost V 5 bases and J 0 bases; bases outside gene matches: 2. The CDR3 extends over 13 amino acids. The CDR3 sequence is CAWVGQVNTEAFF. As DNA, the CDR3 is TGTGCCTGGGTGGGACAGGTGAACACTGAAGCTTTCTTT.

V and J are TRBV20-1 and TRBJ2-1; D is unresolved. Germline CDR1 DFQATT, CDR2 SNEGSKA (reference sequence). This CDR3 is built from 11 residues. Trimming took off 5 bases at V and 7 bases at J, with 9 bases between the two ends. CDR3 nucleotide sequence: TGCAGTGCTCGGTTTCTGAATGAGCAGTTCTTC. This translates into CSARFLNEQFF.